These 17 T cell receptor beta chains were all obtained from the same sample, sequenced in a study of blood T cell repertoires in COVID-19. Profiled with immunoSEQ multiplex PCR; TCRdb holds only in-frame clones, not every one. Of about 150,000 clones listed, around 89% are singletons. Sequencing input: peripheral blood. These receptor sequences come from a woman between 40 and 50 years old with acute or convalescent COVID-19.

The CDR3 DNA sequence: TGTGCCAGTAGTTTAGCGGGAGAGGCTTACGAGCAGTACTTC. This gives the protein CASSLAGEAYEQYF. The chain carries TRBV19 and TRBJ2-7; 9 positions agree with TRBD2. Germline-derived CDR1 and CDR2 are LNHDA and SQIVND (reference sequence). V lost 5 bases, J lost 4 bases, and 6 bases stayed unmatched. The CDR3 runs 14 residues.

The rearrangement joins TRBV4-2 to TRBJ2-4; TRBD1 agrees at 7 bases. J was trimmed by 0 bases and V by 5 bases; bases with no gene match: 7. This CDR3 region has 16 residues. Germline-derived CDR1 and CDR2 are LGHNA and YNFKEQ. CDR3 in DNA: TGTGCCAGCAGCAGTCCGGGACAGATAGCCAAAAACATTCAGTACTTC. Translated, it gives CASSSPGQIAKNIQYF.

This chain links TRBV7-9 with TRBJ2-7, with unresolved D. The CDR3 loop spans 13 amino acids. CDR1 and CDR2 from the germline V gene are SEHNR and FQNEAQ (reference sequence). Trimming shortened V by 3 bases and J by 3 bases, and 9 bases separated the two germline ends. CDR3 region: CASSLSPYYEQYF. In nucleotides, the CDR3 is TGTGCCAGCAGCTTGTCACCCTACTACGAGCAGTACTTC. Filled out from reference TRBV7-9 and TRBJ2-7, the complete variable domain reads DTGVSQNPRHKITKRGQNVTFRCDPISEHNRLYWYRQTLGQGPEFLTYFQNEAQLEKSRLLSDRFSAERPKGSFSTLEIQRTEQGDSAMYLCASSLSPYYEQYFGPGTRLTVT.

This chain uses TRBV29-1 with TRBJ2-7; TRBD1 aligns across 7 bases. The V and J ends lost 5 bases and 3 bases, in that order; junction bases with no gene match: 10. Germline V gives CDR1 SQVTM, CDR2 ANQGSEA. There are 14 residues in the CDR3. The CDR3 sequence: CSVLLGDRLYEQYF. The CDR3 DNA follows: TGCAGCGTTCTCTTAGGGGACAGACTCTACGAGCAGTACTTC.

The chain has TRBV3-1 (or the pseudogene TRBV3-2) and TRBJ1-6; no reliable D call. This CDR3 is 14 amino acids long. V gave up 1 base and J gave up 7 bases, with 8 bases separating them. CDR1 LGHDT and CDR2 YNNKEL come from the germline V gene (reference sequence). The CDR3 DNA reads TGTGCCAGCAGCCAAGTCCAAATGAATTCACCCCTCCACTTT. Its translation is CASSQVQMNSPLHF.

Here the CDR3 DNA reads TGTGCCAGCAGGATACCCGGGCCCCGAGGGGGCTACACCTTC. Translating gives CASRIPGPRGGYTF. This rearrangement joins TRBV28 to TRBJ1-2; D is undetermined. The CDR3 is 14 amino acids. Between the trimmed V and J ends, which lost 6 bases and 8 bases, there was a span of 19 bases. Germline values: CDR1 MDHEN, CDR2 SYDVKM.

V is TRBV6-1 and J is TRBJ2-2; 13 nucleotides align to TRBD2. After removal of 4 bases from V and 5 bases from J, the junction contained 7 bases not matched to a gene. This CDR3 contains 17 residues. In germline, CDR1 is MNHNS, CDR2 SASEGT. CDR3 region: CASSAPGLAGITGELFF. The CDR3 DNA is TGTGCCAGCAGTGCGCCGGGACTAGCGGGAATAACCGGGGAGCTGTTTTTT.

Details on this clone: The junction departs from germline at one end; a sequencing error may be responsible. Here the CDR3 DNA reads TGCAGCGTGGAAGGACAGGGAATGAACACTGAAGCTTTCTTT. Translated: CSVEGQGMNTEAFF. The V call is TRBV29-1, the J call TRBJ1-1; 8 positions agree with TRBD1. The CDR3 is 14 amino acids. In germline, CDR1 is SQVTM, CDR2 ANQGSEA.

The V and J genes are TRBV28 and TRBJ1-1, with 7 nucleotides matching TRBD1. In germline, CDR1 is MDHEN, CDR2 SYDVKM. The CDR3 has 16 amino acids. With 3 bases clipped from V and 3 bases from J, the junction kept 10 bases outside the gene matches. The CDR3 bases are TGTGCCAGCAGTTTTTCGACAGGGTCGTTGGACACTGAAGCTTTCTTT. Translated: CASSFSTGSLDTEAFF.

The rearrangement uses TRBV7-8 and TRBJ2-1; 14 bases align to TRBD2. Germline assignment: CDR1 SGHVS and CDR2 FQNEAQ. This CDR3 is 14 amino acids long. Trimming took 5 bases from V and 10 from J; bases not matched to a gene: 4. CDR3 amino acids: CASSRGLAGGEQFF. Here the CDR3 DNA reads TGTGCCAGCAGCCGAGGACTAGCGGGGGGAGAGCAGTTCTTC.

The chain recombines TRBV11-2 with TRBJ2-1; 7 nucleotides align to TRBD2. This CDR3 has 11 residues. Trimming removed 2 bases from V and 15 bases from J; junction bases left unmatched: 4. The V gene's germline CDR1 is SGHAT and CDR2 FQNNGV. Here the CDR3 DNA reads TGTGCCAGCAGCTTAATGGGGGGGATGTTCTTC. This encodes CASSLMGGMFF. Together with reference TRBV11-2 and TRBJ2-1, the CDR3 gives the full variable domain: EAGVAQSPRYKIIEKRQSVAFWCNPISGHATLYWYQQILGQGPKLLIQFQNNGVVDDSQLPKDRFSAERLKGVDSTLKIQPAKLEDSAVYLCASSLMGGMFFGPGTRLTVL.

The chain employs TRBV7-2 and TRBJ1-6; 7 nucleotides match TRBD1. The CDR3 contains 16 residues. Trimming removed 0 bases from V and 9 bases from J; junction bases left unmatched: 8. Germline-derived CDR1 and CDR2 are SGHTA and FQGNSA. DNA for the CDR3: TGTGCCAGCAGCTTAGCGGAGGGGGCGGTGGGTTCACCCCTCCACTTT. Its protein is CASSLAEGAVGSPLHF.

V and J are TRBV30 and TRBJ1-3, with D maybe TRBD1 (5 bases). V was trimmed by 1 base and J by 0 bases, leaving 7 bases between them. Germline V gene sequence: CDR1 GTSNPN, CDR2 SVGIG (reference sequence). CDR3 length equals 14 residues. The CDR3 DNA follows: TGTGCCTGGAGTGCAGGGTCCTCTGGAAACACCATATATTTT. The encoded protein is CAWSAGSSGNTIYF.

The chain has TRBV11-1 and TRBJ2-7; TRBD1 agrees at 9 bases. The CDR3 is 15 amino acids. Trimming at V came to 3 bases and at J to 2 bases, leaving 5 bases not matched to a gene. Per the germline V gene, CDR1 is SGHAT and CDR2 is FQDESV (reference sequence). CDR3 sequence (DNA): TGTGCCAGCAGCTTGTTGGACAGGGGTACCTACGAGCAGTACTTC. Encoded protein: CASSLLDRGTYEQYF.

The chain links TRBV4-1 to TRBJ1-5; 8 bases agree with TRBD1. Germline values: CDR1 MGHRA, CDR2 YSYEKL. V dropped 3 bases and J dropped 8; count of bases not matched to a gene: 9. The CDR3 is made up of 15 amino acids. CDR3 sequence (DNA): TGCGCCAGCAGCCACAGGGGACAGGACCTTGAGCCCCAGCATTTT. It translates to CASSHRGQDLEPQHF.

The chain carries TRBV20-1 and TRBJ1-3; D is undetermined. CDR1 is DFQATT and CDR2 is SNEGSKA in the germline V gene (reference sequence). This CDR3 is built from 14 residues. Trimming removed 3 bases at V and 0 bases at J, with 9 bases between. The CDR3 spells CSASRLISGNTIYF. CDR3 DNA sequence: TGCAGTGCTAGTCGACTGATCTCTGGAAACACCATATATTTT.

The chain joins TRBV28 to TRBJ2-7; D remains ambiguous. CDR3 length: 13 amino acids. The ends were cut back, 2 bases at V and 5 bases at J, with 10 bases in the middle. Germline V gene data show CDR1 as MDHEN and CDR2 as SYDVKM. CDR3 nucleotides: TGTGCCAGCAGTTTAGTTATTTCCGACGAGCAGTACTTC. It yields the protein CASSLVISDEQYF.